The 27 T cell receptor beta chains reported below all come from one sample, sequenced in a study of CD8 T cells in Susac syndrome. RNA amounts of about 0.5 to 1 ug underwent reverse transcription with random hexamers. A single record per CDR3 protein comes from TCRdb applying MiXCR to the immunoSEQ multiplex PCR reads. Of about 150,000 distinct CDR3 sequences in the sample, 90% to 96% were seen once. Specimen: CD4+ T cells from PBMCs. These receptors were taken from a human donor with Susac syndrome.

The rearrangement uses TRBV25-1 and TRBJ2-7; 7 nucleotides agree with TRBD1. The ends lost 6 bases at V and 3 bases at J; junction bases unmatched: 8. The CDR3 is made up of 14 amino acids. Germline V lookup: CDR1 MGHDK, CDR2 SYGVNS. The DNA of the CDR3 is TGTGCCAGCAGCAACTCGGGACAGCGCTACGAGCAGTACTTC. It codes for CASSNSGQRYEQYF.

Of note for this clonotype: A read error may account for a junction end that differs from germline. CDR3 in amino acids: CSAEWGTLSIVNEQFF. CDR3 bases: TGCAGCGCTGAATGGGGAACTCTTTCTATCGTCAATGAGCAGTTCTTC. The chain is built from TRBV29-1 and TRBJ2-1; no definite D call. CDR1 is SQVTM, CDR2 ANQGSEA, per germline. The CDR3 consists of 16 residues.

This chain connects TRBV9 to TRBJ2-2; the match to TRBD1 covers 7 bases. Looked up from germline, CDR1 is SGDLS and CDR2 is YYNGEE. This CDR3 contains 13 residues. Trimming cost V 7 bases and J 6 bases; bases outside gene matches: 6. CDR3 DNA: TGTGCCAGCGGGCGGCAGGGGGCCGGGGAGCTGTTTTTT. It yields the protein CASGRQGAGELFF.

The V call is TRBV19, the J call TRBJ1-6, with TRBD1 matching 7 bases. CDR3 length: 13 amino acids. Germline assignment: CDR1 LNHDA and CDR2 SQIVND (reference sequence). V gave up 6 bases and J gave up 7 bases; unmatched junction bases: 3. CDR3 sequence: CASSDRENSPLHF. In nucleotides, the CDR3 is TGTGCCAGTAGCGACAGGGAAAATTCACCCCTCCACTTT.

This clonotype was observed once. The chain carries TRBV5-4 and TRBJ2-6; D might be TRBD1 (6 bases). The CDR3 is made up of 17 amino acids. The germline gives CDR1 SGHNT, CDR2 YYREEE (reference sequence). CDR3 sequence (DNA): TGTGCTTACAGCGTTAGGACGTGGGGGCCCGGGGCCAACGTCCTGACTTTC. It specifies CAYSVRTWGPGANVLTF.

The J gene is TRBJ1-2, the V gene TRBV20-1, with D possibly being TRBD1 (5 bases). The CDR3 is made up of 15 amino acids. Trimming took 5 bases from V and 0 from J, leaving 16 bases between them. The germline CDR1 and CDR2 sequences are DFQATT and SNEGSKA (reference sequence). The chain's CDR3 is CSAPRQGGSNYGYTF. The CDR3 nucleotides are TGCAGTGCTCCCCGGCAGGGAGGATCTAACTATGGCTACACCTTC.

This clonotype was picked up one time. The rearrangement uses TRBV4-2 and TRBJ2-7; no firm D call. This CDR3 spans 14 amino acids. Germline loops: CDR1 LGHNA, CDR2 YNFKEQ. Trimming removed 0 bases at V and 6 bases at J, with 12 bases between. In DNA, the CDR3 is TGTGCCAGCAGCCAAGATCGGAAGGTGGGCGAGCAGTACTTC. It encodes CASSQDRKVGEQYF.

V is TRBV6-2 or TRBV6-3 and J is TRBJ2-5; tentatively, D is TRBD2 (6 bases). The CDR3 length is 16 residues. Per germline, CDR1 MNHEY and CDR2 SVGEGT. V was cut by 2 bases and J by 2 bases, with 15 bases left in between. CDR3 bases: TGTGCCAGCAGTTACCCTCAGACTAGGGGACAAGAGACCCAGTACTTC. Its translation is CASSYPQTRGQETQYF.

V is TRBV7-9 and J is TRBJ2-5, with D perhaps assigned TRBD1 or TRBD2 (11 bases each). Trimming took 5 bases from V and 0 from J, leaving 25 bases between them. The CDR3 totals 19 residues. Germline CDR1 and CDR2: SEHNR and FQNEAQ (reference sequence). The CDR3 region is CASSRGTGGTSGYQETQYF. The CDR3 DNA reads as TGTGCCAGCAGCAGAGGGACAGGGGGGACTAGCGGCTACCAAGAGACCCAGTACTTC.

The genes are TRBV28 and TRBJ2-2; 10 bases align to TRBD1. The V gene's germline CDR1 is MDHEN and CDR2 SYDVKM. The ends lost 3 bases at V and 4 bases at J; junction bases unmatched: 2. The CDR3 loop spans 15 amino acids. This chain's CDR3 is CASSFGTGVTGELFF. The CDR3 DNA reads TGTGCCAGCAGTTTCGGGACAGGGGTCACCGGGGAGCTGTTTTTT.

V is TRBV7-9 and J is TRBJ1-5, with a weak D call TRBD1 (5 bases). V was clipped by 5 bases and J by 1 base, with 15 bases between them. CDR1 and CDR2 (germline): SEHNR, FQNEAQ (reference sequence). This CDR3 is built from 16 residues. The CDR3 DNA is TGTGCCAGCAGCCCAGACCAGGGAGTCAGCAATCAGCCCCAGCATTTT. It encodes CASSPDQGVSNQPQHF.

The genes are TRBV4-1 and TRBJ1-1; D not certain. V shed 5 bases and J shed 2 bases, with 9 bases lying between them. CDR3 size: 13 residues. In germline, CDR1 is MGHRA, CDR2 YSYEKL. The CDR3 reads CASSTKPNTEAFF. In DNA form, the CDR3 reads TGCGCCAGCAGCACCAAACCTAACACTGAAGCTTTCTTT.

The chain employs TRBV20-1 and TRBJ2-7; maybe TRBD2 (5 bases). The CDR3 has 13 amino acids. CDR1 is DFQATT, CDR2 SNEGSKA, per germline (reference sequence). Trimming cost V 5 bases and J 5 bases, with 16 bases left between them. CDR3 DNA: TGCAGTGCTCCCCGGGGTGACGAGAACGAGCAGTACTTC. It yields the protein CSAPRGDENEQYF.

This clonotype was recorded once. Here the CDR3 DNA reads TGTGCCAGCAGACCCGGGACAGGGAACTATGGCTACACCTTC. This gives the protein CASRPGTGNYGYTF. The chain uses TRBV12-3 or TRBV12-4 and TRBJ1-2; 9 nucleotides agree with TRBD1. The CDR3 consists of 14 residues. V lost 6 bases, J lost 2 bases, and 4 bases stayed unmatched.

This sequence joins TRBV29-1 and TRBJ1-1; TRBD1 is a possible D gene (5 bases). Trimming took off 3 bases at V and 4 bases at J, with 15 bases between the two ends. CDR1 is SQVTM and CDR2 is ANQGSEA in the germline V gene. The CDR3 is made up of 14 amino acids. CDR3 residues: CSVDTGYGGTEAFF. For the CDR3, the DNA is TGCAGCGTTGACACAGGCTATGGGGGCACTGAAGCTTTCTTT.

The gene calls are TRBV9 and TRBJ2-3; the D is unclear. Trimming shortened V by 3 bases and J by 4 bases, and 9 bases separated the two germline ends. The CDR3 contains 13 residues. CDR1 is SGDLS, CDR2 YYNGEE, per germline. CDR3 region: CASSAESADTQYF. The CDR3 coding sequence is TGTGCCAGCAGCGCCGAATCCGCAGATACGCAGTATTTT.

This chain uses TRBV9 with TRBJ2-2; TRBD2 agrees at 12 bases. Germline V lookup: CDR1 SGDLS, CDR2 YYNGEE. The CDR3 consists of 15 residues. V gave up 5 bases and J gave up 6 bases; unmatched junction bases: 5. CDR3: CASSSTSGGSGELFF. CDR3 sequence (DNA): TGTGCCAGCAGTTCGACTAGCGGGGGATCCGGGGAGCTGTTTTTT.

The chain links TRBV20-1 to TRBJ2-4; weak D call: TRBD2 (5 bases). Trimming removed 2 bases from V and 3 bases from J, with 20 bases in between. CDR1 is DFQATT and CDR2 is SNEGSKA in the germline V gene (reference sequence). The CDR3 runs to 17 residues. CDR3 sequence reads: CSARIKVWRAGKNIQYF. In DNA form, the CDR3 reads TGCAGTGCTAGAATAAAGGTCTGGCGGGCAGGCAAAAACATTCAGTACTTC.

In nucleotides, the CDR3 is TGTGCCAGCAGCTCCGGAGTCGAGCAGTACTTC. This gives the protein CASSSGVEQYF. V gene TRBV5-6 combines with J gene TRBJ2-7; D gene ambiguous. Germline V lookup: CDR1 SGHDT, CDR2 YYEEEE. The CDR3 contains 11 residues. The V end was cut by 3 bases, the J end by 6 bases, with 7 bases between.

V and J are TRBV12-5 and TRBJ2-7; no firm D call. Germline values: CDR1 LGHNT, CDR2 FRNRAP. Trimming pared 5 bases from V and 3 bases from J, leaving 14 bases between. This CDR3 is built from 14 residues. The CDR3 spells CASGILAIRYEQYF. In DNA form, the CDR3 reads TGTGCTAGTGGTATATTGGCCATTCGCTACGAGCAGTACTTC. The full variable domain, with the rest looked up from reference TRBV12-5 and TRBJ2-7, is DARVTQTPRHKVTEMGQEVTMRCQPILGHNTVFWYRQTMMQGLELLAYFRNRAPLDDSGMPKDRFSAEMPDATLATLKIQPSEPRDSAVYFCASGILAIRYEQYFGPGTRLTVT.

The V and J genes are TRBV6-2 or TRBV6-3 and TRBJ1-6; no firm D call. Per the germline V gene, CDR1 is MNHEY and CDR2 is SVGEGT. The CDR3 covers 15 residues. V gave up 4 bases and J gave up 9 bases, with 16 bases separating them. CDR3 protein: CASSSPPVGGSPLHF. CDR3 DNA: TGTGCCAGCAGTTCCCCACCTGTAGGAGGTTCACCCCTCCACTTT.

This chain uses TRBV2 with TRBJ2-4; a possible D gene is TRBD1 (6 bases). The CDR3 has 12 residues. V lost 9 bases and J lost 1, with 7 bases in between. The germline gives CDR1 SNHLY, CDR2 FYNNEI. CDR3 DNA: TGTGCCAGTCAGGGGGCCAAAAACATTCAGTACTTC. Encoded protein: CASQGAKNIQYF.

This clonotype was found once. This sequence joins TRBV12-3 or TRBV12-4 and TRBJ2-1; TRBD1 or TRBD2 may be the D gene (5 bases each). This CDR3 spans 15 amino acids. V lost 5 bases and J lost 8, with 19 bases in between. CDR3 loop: CASSPSPSRGDEQFF. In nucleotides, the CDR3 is TGTGCCAGCAGTCCCTCGCCTTCTCGGGGCGATGAGCAGTTCTTC.

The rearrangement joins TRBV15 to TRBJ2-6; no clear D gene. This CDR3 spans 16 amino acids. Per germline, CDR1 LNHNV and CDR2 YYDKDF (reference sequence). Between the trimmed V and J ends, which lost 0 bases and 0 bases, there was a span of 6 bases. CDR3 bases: TGTGCCACCAGCAGAGATAGCAACTCTGGGGCCAACGTCCTGACTTTC. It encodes CATSRDSNSGANVLTF.

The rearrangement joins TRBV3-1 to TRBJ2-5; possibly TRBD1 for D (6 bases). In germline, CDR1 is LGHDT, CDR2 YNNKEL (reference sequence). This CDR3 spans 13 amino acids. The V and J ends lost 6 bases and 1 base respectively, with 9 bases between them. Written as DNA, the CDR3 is TGTGCCAGCAGACGACAGGTCCAAGAGACCCAGTACTTC. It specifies CASRRQVQETQYF.

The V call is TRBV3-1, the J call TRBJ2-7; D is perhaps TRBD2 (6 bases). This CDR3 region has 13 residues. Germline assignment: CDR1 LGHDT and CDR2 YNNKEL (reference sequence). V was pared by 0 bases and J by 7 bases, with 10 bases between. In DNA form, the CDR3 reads TGTGCCAGCAGCCAAGAACAACTAGCTGAGCAGTACTTC. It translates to CASSQEQLAEQYF.

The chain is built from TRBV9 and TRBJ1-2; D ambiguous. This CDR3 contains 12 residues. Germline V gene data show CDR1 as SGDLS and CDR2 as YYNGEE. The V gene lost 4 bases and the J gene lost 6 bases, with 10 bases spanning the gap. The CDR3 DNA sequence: TGTGCCAGCAGCTCATCCGCGGATGGCTACACCTTC. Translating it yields CASSSSADGYTF.